These T cell receptor beta chains were read from a single sample in a study of cytomegalovirus exposure and HLA in healthy donors. TCRdb's table, derived via immunoSEQ multiplex PCR, lists solely in-frame clones and lacks some. This repertoire shows roughly 170,000 clones, roughly four fifths found once; its top ten account for around 5%. The source material was PBMCs. These receptors were collected from a girl aged 5 to 17 in good health and CMV-seropositive. The CDR3 runs from the conserved cysteine through the conserved F or W. A D gene is named only where the DNA matches it firmly. Where a row states a size, it is once, few, many or the class of an expanded clone; other rows omit it.

TGTGCCAGCAGCGGGGGCGGGGGCGGGTGGACTGAAGCTTTCTTT	CASSGGGGGWTEAFF	TRBV6-5	TRBJ1-1	NA	NA
TGTGCCTGGCTCGGGCAGGGATGGTACACTGAAGCTTTCTTT	CAWLGQGWYTEAFF	TRBV30	TRBJ1-1	NA	NA
TGTGCCAGCAGCTTACCCCAAAACTATGGCTACACCTTC	CASSLPQNYGYTF	TRBV13	TRBJ1-2	NA	NA
TGTGCCAGCAGAGGACAGGGCGCCGGGGAGCTGTTTTTT	CASRGQGAGELFF	TRBV2	TRBJ2-2	NA	TRBD1
TGTGCCAGCACTCCGGTCCCGTATGGCTACACCTTC	CASTPVPYGYTF	TRBV2	TRBJ1-2	NA	NA
TGTGCCAGCGTAAACGTACAGGGGCCGAACAATGAGCAGTTCTTC	CASVNVQGPNNEQFF	TRBV27	TRBJ2-1	NA	TRBD1
TGTGCCATTACCGGGACAGGGGGCAAAAATGAGCAGTTCTTC	CAITGTGGKNEQFF	TRBV2	TRBJ2-1	NA	TRBD1
TGTGCCAGCAGTGACAGGGTCAAAGATACGCAGTATTTT	CASSDRVKDTQYF	TRBV2	TRBJ2-3	few	NA
TGTGCCAGCAGCTTAGCCCTGGTGAGGGGACAAAATGGCTACACCTTC	CASSLALVRGQNGYTF	TRBV7-9	TRBJ1-2	NA	NA
TGTGCCAGCAGCTTAGCGTCCGGCGAGCAGTACTTC	CASSLASGEQYF	TRBV7-8	TRBJ2-7	once	NA
TGTGCCAGCAGCTTAGTACCTTCAGCGGCAGATACGCAGTATTTT	CASSLVPSAADTQYF	TRBV7-6	TRBJ2-3	NA	NA
TGTGCCAGCAGCCCAGGGTCCCCCCCCTACGAGCAGTACTTC	CASSPGSPPYEQYF	TRBV11-3	TRBJ2-7	NA	NA
TGCGCCAGCAGCGAACCCAGGGGTAATGAAAAACTGTTTTTT	CASSEPRGNEKLFF	TRBV5-1	TRBJ1-4	once	NA
TGTGCCTGGATGACAGGGGGGGGGACAACCGAAGCTTTCTTT	CAWMTGGGTTEAFF	TRBV30	TRBJ1-1	NA	TRBD1
TGCGCCAGCAGCTTTACCAGAAACATGAACACTGAAGCTTTCTTT	CASSFTRNMNTEAFF	TRBV5-1	TRBJ1-1	NA	NA
TGTGCCAGTAGGGTGAACAGGGATAACACTGAAGCTTTCTTT	CASRVNRDNTEAFF	TRBV19	TRBJ1-1	NA	NA
TGTGCCAGCAGCGTGCCAGCGCGTGAGCAGTTCTTC	CASSVPAREQFF	TRBV9	TRBJ2-1	NA	NA
TGTGCCAGCAGCCCCCCCAGGAACACTGAAGCTTTCTTT	CASSPPRNTEAFF	TRBV13	TRBJ1-1	NA	NA